The rows below give T cell receptor beta chains drawn from one sample of a study of CD8+CD57+ T cells in acquired aplastic anemia. A single record per CDR3 protein comes from TCRdb applying MiXCR to the reads. The sample lists 200,000 to 250,000 distinct CDR3 sequences, approximately 60% occurring once. The sequenced sample consisted of sorted CD4+, CD8+, or CD8+CD57+ T cells (not recorded which) from PBMCs. The receptors were sampled from a human donor with aplastic anemia. CDR3s include the opening cysteine and the closing phenylalanine or tryptophan. D genes are given only for firm matches. A clone size is listed for some rows: how often the clone was seen (once, few, many), or a class if it is expanded.

TRBJ2-7 - few TRBV14 TGTGCCAGCAGCCAAGAAATCCGGGGAGAGCAGTACTTC CASSQEIRGEQYF
TRBJ2-1 - many TRBV12-3/TRBV12-4 TGTGCCAGCAGTTTTGGCCATGAGCAGTTCTTC CASSFGHEQFF
TRBJ2-7 TRBD1 - TRBV5-1 TGTGCCAGCAGCGTAGAGGGACAGGGTCTTTACGAGCAGTACTTC CASSVEGQGLYEQYF
TRBJ1-1 - few TRBV2 TGTGCCAGCAGTGTAATACAGATGAACACTGAAGCTTTCTTT CASSVIQMNTEAFF
TRBJ2-7 TRBD1 - TRBV2 TGTGCCAGCAGTGTAGCAGGGGGTACCCTGGCCTACGAGCAGTACTTC CASSVAGGTLAYEQYF
TRBJ1-5 TRBD1 - TRBV2 TGTGCCAGCAGCGGAACAGGGGGCGTTGGACAGCCCCAGCATTTT CASSGTGGVGQPQHF
TRBJ1-4 TRBD1 - TRBV4-1 TGCGCCAGCAACCAAGAACAGGGGGCGTTTGAAAAACTGTTTTTT CASNQEQGAFEKLFF
TRBJ2-5 - - TRBV20-1 TGCAGTGCTAGAGTTGCAGGGGAGGAGACCCAGTACTTC CSARVAGEETQYF
TRBJ2-7 - - TRBV12-3/TRBV12-4 TGTGCCAGCAGTTGGGTAGCGGAATACGAGCAGTACTTC CASSWVAEYEQYF
TRBJ1-2 TRBD1 once TRBV6-5 TGTGCCAGCTCATTCGACAGGGGTAAAGGCTACACCTTC CASSFDRGKGYTF
TRBJ2-1 TRBD1 few TRBV15 TGTGCCACCAGCAGCTCCAGGTCGGGACAGGGGGCTTACAATGAGCAGTTCTTC CATSSSRSGQGAYNEQFF
TRBJ2-3 - - TRBV12-3/TRBV12-4 TGTGCCAGCAGTTTCGTGACTAGTAGCGCAGATACGCAGTATTTT CASSFVTSSADTQYF
TRBJ1-3 - - TRBV2 TGTGCCAGCAGTGCGGGGGCTGGGGGAAACACCATATATTTT CASSAGAGGNTIYF
TRBJ1-6 TRBD1 - TRBV19 TGTGCCAGTAGTATGGGACAGGGGTACTCACCCCTCCACTTT CASSMGQGYSPLHF
TRBJ2-3 TRBD2 few TRBV13 TGTGCCAGCAGCTTCAGGGGACTAGTGGAAGATACGCAGTATTTT CASSFRGLVEDTQYF
TRBJ2-5 - - TRBV7-9 TGTGCCAGCAGCGCCACCGTGGTGAAAGAGACCCAGTACTTC CASSATVVKETQYF
TRBJ2-1 TRBD2 many TRBV9 TGTGCCAGCGGTTCGATGGGACTAGCGTTCTTC CASGSMGLAFF
TRBJ2-1 TRBD2 once TRBV7-9 TGTGCCAGCAGCTTAGGAGCGGGGGGGCTTTCCTACAATGAGCAGTTCTTC CASSLGAGGLSYNEQFF
TRBJ2-5 - - TRBV20-1 TGCAGTGCTAGACCTCGCCAGCGACAAGAGACCCAGTACTTC CSARPRQRQETQYF
TRBJ2-7 TRBD1 many TRBV5-8 TGTGCCAGCAGCCGGGGACAGGCCTACTACGAGCAGTACTTC CASSRGQAYYEQYF
TRBJ1-1 - few TRBV9 TGTGCCAGCAGCTCACGAGGGGGAACTGAAGCTTTCTTT CASSSRGGTEAFF
TRBJ1-1 - - TRBV5-1 TGCGCCAGCAGCCAACCTGACAGGAACACTGAAGCTTTCTTT CASSQPDRNTEAFF
TRBJ2-3 TRBD1 - TRBV24-1 TGTGCCACCAGTGACTATGGGACAGGGAGTGGAGATACGCAGTATTTT CATSDYGTGSGDTQYF
TRBJ2-5 - - TRBV7-9 TGTGCCAGCAGCCGTCTAGGGAGAGGTACGGAGACCCAGTACTTC CASSRLGRGTETQYF
TRBJ2-7 - - TRBV7-9 TGTGCCAGCAGCTTAGAGTACACCTCCTACGAGCAGTACTTC CASSLEYTSYEQYF
TRBJ2-7 TRBD2 - TRBV7-9 TGTGCCAGCAGCTTAGCCCTAGCGGACTACGAGCAGTACTTC CASSLALADYEQYF
TRBJ2-1 - - TRBV29-1 TGCAGCGTTGAAGTCCGGATCAATGAGCAATTCTTC CSVEVRINEQFF
TRBJ1-5 TRBD1 - TRBV28 TGTGCCAGCAGGATTGACAGGGAGGTATGGCAGCCCCAGCATTTT CASRIDREVWQPQHF
TRBJ2-3 - once TRBV5-1 TGCGCCAGCAGCTTGGGGCAGCGTCCCACAGATACGCAGTATTTT CASSLGQRPTDTQYF
TRBJ2-3 TRBD1 once TRBV2 TGTGCCAGCAGTCAGGGGGAAAACACAGATACGCAGTATTTT CASSQGENTDTQYF
TRBJ2-3 TRBD1 - TRBV7-2 TGTGCCAGCAGCTTACCGAGGGGGCACCTCACAGATACGCAGTATTTT CASSLPRGHLTDTQYF
TRBJ1-4 - many TRBV11-2 TGTGCCAGCAGTCCGGACAGCACAACAAATGAAAAACTGTTTTTT CASSPDSTTNEKLFF
TRBJ1-6 - once TRBV20-1 TGCAGTGCTAGAGATTGGCAGCGGGGTAATTCACCCCTCCACTTT CSARDWQRGNSPLHF
TRBJ2-7 - - TRBV5-1 TGCGCCAGCAGTTCCGGGACGGGGACCTACGAGCAGTACTTC CASSSGTGTYEQYF
TRBJ1-5 - - TRBV20-1 TGCAGTGCTAGGCTGCAGCCCAATCAGCCCCAGCATTTT CSARLQPNQPQHF
TRBJ2-5 - few TRBV7-2 TGTGCCAGCAGCCCGATCACCCAAGAGACCCAGTACTTC CASSPITQETQYF
TRBJ2-2 TRBD2 - TRBV20-1 TGCAGTGCTAACCTAGCGGGGAACACCGGGGAGCTGTTTTTT CSANLAGNTGELFF
TRBJ2-1 TRBD1 - TRBV15 TGTGCCACCAGCGGCTCCAGGTCGGGACAGGGGGTCTCCAATGAGCAGTTCTTC CATSGSRSGQGVSNEQFF
TRBJ1-2 - once TRBV9 TGTGCCAGCAGCCAATCGACAAGGCCCTGGACTACGTATGGCTACACCTTC CASSQSTRPWTTYGYTF
TRBJ1-1 - - TRBV2 TGTGCCAGCAGTGAAGCAAAAGCTTTCTTT CASSEAKAFF
TRBJ2-2 TRBD2 few TRBV3-1 TGTGCCAGCAGCCCCGGTCCTAGCGGGCCCACCGGGGAGCTGTTTTTT CASSPGPSGPTGELFF
TRBJ2-7 - - TRBV10-3 TGTGCCATCAGTGAGTCGCCAGCCCTCTCCTACGAGCAGTACTTC CAISESPALSYEQYF